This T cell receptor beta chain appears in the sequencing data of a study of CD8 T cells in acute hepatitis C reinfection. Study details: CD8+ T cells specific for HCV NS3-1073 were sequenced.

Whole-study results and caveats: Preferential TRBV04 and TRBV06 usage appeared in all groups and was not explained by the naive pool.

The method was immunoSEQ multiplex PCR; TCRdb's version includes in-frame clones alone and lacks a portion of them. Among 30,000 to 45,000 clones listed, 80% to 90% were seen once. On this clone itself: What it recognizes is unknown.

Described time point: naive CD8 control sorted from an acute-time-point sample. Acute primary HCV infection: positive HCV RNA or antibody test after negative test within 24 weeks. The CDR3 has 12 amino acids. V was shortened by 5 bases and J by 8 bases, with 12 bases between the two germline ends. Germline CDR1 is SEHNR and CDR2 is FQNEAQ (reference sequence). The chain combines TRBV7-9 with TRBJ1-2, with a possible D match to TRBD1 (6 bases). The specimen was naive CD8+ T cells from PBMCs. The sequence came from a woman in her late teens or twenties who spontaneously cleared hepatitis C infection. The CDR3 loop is CASSEAGDGYTF. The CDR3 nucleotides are TGTGCCAGCAGCGAAGCAGGGGACGGCTACACCTTC.